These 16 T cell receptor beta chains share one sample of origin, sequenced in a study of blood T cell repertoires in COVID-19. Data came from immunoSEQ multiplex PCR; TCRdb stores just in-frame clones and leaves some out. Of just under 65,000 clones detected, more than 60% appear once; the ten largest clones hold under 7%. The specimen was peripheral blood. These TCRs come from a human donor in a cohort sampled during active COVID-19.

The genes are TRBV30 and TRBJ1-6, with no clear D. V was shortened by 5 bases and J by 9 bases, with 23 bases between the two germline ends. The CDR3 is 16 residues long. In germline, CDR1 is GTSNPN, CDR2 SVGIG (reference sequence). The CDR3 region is CAWSQNFGRVGSPLHF. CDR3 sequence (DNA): TGTGCCTGGTCCCAAAACTTCGGGAGGGTTGGTTCACCCCTCCACTTT. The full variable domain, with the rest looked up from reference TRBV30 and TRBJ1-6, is SQTIHQWPATLVQPVGSPLSLECTVEGTSNPNLYWYRQAAGRGLQLLFYSVGIGQISSEVPQNLSASRPQDRQFILSSKKLLLSDSGFYLCAWSQNFGRVGSPLHFGNGTRLTVT.

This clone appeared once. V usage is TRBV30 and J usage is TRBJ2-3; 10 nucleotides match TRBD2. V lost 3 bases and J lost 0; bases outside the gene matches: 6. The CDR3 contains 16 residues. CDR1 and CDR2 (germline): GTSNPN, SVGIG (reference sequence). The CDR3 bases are TGTGCCTGGAGGCTAGCGGGGGCCTCCAGCACAGATACGCAGTATTTT. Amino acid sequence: CAWRLAGASSTDTQYF.

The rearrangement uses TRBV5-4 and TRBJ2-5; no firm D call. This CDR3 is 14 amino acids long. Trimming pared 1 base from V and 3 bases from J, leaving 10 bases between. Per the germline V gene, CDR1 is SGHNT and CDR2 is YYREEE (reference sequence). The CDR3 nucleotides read TGTGCCAGCAGCTTGAGCCCACAGAAAGAGACCCAGTACTTC. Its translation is CASSLSPQKETQYF.

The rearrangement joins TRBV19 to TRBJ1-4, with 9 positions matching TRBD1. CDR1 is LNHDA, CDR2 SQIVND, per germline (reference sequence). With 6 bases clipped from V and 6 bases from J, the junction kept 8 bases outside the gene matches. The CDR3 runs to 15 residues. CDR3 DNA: TGTGCCAGTAGGTCACAGGGGGCGCAGGATGAAAAACTGTTTTTT. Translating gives CASRSQGAQDEKLFF.

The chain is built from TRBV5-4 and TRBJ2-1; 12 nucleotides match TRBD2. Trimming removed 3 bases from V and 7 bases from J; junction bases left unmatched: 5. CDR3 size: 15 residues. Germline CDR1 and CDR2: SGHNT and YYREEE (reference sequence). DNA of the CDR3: TGTGCCAGCAGCTCCACTAGCGGGGGGTGGAATGAGCAGTTCTTC. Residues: CASSSTSGGWNEQFF.

The CDR3 sequence is CATSVGADTQYF. As DNA, the CDR3 is TGTGCCACCAGTGTCGGGGCAGATACGCAGTATTTT. This sequence joins TRBV24-1 and TRBJ2-3, with D possibly being TRBD2 (5 bases). Germline loops: CDR1 KGHDR, CDR2 SFDVKD. The V end lost 5 bases, the J end lost 4 bases, and 6 bases lay between the germline ends. CDR3 length: 12 amino acids.

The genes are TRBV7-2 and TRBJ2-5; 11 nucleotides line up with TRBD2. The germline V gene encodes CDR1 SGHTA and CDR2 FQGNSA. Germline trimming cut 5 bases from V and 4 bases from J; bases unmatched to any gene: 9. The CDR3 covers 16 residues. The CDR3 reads CASSPIVAGGPETQYF. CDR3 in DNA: TGTGCCAGCAGCCCGATCGTAGCGGGGGGGCCAGAGACCCAGTACTTC. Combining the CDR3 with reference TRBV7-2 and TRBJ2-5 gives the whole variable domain GAGVSQSPSNKVTEKGKDVELRCDPISGHTALYWYRQSLGQGLEFLIYFQGNSAPDKSGLPSDRFSAERTGGSVSTLTIQRTQQEDSAVYLCASSPIVAGGPETQYFGPGTRLLVL.

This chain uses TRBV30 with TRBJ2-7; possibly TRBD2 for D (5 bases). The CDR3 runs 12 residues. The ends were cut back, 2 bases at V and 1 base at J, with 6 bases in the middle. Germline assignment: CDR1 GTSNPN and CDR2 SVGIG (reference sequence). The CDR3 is CAWSRDSYEQYF. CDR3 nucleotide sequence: TGTGCCTGGAGTCGGGATTCCTACGAGCAGTACTTC.

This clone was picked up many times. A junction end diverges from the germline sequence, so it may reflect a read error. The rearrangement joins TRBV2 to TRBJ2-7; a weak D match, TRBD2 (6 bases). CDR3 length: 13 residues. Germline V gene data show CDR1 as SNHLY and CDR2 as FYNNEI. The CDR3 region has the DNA TGTGCCAGCGGTGAGGTCGGAGGGCCGCAGCAGTACTTC. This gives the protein CASGEVGGPQQYF. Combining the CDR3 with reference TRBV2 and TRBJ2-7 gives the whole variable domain EPEVTQTPSHQVTQMGQEVILRCVPISNHLYFYWYRQILGQKVEFLVSFYNNEISEKSEIFDDQFSVERPDGSNFTLKIRSTKLEDSAMYFCASGEVGGPQQYFGPGTRLTVT.

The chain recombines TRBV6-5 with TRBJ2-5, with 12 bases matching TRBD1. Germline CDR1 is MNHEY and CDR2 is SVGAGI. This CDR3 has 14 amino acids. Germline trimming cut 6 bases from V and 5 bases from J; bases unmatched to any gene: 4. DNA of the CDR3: TGTGCCAGCAGCGGGACAGGGGGCGTCGAGACCCAGTACTTC. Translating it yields CASSGTGGVETQYF.

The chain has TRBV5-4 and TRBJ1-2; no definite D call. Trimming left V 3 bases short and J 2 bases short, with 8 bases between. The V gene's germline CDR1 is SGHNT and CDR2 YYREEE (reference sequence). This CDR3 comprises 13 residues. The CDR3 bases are TGTGCCAGCAGCTGGGCCACGAACTATGGCTACACCTTC. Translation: CASSWATNYGYTF. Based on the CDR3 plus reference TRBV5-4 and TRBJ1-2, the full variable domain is ETGVTQSPTHLIKTRGQQVTLRCSSQSGHNTVSWYQQALGQGPQFIFQYYREEENGRGNFPPRFSGLQFPNYSSELNVNALELDDSALYLCASSWATNYGYTFGSGTRLTVV.

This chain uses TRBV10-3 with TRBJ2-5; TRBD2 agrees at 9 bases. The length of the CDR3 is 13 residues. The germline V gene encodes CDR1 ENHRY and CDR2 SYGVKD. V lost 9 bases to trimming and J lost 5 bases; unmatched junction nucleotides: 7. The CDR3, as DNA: TGTGCCATTCAGGGCGGGGGGGAGGAGACCCAGTACTTC. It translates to CAIQGGGEETQYF.

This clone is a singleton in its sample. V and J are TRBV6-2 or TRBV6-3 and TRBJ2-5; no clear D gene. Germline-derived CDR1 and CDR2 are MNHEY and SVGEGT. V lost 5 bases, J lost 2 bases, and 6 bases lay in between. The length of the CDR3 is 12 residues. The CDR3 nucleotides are TGTGCCAGCAGTCCATTTCAAGAGACCCAGTACTTC. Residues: CASSPFQETQYF.

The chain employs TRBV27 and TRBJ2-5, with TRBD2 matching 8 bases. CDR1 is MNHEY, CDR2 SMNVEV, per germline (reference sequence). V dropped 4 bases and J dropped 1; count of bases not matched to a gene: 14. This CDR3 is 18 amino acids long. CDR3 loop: CASSSRASGYPLQETQYF. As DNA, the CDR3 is TGTGCCAGCAGTTCTCGGGCTAGCGGGTACCCTCTCCAAGAGACCCAGTACTTC.

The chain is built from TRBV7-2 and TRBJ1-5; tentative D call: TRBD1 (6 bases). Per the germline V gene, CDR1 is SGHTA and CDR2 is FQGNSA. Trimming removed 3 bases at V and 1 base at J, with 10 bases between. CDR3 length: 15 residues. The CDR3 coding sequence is TGTGCCAGCAGCTTGTCAGGGGCGAGCAATCAGCCCCAGCATTTT. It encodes CASSLSGASNQPQHF.

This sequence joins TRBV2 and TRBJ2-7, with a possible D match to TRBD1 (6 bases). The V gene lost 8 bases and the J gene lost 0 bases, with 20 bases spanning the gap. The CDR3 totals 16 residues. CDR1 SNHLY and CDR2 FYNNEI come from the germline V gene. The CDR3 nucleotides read TGTGCCAGCCGTCAGGCGGAACGGGACAACTCCTACGAGCAGTACTTC. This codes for CASRQAERDNSYEQYF.